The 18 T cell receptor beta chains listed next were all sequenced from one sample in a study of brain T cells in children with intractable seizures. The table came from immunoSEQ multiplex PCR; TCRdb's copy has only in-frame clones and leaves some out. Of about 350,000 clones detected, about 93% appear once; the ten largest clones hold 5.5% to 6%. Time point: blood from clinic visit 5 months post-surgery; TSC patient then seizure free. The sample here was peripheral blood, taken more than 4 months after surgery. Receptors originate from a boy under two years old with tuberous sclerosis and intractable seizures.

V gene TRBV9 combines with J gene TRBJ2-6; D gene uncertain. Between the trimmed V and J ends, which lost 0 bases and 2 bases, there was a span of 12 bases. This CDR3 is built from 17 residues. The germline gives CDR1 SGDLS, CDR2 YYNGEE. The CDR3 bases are TGTGCCAGCAGCGTAGGTAGCACGTCGCCTGGGGCCAACGTCCTGACTTTC. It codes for CASSVGSTSPGANVLTF.

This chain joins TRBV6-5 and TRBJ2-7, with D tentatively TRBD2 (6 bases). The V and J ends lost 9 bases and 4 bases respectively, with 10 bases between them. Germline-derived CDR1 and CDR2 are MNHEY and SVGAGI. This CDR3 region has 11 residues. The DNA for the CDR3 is TGTGCCAGTACGGAGGGTTACGAGCAGTACTTC. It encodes CASTEGYEQYF.

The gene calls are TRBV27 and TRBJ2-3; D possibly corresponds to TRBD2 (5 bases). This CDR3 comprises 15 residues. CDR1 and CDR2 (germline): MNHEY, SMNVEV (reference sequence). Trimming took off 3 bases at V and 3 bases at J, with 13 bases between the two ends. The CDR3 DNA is TGTGCCAGCAGTTTGTCGGTGGGAGCGACAGATACGCAGTATTTT. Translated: CASSLSVGATDTQYF.

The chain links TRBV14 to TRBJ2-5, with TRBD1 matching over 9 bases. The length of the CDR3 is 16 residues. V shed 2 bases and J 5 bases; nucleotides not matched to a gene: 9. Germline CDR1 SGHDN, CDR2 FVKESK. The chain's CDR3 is CASSQFGTGIWETQYF. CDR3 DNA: TGTGCCAGCAGCCAATTCGGGACAGGGATTTGGGAGACCCAGTACTTC.

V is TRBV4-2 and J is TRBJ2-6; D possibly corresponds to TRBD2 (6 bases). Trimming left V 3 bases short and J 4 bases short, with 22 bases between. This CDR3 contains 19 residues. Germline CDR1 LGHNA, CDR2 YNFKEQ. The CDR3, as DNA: TGTGCCAGCAGCCACCCGGGCGGGGCCCATAAAGGGGGGGCCAACGTCCTGACTTTC. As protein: CASSHPGGAHKGGANVLTF.

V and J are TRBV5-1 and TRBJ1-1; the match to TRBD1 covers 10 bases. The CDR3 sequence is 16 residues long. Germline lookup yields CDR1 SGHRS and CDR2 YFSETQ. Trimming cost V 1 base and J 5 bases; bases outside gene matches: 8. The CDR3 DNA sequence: TGCGCCAGCAGCTTGCTGACAGGGGGCTTTTTGACTGAAGCTTTCTTT. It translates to CASSLLTGGFLTEAFF.

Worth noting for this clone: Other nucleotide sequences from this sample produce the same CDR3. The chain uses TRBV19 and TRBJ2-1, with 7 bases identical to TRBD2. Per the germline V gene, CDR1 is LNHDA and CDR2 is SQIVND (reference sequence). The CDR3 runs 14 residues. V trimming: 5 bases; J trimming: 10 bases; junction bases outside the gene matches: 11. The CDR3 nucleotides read TGTGCCAGTAGTCCAAACGGACTAGTCGTCGAGCAGTTCTTC. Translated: CASSPNGLVVEQFF.

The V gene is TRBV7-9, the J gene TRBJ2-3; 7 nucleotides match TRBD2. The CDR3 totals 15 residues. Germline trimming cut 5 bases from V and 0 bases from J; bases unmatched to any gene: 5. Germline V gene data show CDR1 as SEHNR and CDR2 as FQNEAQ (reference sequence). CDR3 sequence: CASSPAGGSTDTQYF. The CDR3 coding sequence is TGTGCCAGCAGCCCTGCCGGGGGGAGCACAGATACGCAGTATTTT. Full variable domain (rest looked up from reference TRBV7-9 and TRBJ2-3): DTGVSQNPRHKITKRGQNVTFRCDPISEHNRLYWYRQTLGQGPEFLTYFQNEAQLEKSRLLSDRFSAERPKGSFSTLEIQRTEQGDSAMYLCASSPAGGSTDTQYFGPGTRLTVL.

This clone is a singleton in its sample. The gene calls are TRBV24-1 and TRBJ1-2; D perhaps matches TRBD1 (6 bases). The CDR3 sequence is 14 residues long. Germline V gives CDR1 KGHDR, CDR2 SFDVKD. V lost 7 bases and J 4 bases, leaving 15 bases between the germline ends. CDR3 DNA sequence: TGTGCCACCAGAGCGACAGGACCGCCCTATGGCTACACCTTC. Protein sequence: CATRATGPPYGYTF.

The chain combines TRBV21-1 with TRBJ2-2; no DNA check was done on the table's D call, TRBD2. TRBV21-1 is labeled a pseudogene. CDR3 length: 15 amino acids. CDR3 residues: CASSVSGANTGELFF. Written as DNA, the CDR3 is TGTGCCAGCAGCGTCTCGGGGGCGAACACCGGGGAGCTGTTTTTT.

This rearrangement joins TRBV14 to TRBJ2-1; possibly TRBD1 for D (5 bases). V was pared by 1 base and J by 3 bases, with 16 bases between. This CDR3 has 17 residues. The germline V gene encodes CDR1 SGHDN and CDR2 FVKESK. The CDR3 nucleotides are TGTGCCAGCAGCCAAGCAGGGATCTGGGAATTCTACAATGAGCAGTTCTTC. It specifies CASSQAGIWEFYNEQFF.

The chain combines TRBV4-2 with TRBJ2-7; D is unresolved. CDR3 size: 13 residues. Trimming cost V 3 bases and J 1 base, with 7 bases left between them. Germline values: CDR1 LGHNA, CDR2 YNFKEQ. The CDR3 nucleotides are TGTGCCAGCAGCCAGGGCGGATCCTACGAGCAGTACTTC. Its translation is CASSQGGSYEQYF.

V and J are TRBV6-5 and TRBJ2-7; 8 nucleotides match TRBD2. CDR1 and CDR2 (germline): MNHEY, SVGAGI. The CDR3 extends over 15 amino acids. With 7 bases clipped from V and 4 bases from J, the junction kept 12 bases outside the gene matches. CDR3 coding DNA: TGTGCCAGCACAAGTCGGGACGGGGGGGAGTACGAGCAGTACTTC. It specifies CASTSRDGGEYEQYF.

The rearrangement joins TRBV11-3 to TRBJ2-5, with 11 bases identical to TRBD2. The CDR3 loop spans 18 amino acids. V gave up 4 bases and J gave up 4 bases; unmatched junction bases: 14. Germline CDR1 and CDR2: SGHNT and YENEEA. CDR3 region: CASSYLLSTSGKGETQYF. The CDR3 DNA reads TGTGCCAGCAGCTATTTACTTTCGACTAGCGGGAAGGGAGAGACCCAGTACTTC.

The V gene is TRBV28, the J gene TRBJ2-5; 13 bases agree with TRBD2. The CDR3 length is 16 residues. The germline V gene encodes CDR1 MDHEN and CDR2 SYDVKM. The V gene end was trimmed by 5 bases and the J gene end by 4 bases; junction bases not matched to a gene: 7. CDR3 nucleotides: TGTGCCAGCAGTCGAACTAGCGGGAGGGCCGGAGAGACCCAGTACTTC. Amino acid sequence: CASSRTSGRAGETQYF.

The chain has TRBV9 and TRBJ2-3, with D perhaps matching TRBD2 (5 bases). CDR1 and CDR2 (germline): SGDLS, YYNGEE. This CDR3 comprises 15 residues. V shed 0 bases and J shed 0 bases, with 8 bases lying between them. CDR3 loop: CASSVDGGSTDTQYF. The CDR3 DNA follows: TGTGCCAGCAGCGTAGATGGCGGGAGCACAGATACGCAGTATTTT.

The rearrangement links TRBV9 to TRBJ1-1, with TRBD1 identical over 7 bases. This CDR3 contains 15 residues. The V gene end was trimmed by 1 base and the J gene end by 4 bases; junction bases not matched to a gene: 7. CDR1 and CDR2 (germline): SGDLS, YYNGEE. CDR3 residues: CASSVMGQGGTEAFF. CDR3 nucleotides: TGTGCCAGCAGCGTAATGGGCCAGGGGGGCACTGAAGCTTTCTTT.

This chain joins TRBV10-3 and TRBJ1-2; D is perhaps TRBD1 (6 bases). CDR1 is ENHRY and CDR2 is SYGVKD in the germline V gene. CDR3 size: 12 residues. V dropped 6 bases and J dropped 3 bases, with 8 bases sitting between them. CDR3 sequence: CAISRQDYGYTF. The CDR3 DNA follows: TGTGCCATCAGCCGACAGGACTATGGCTACACCTTC.